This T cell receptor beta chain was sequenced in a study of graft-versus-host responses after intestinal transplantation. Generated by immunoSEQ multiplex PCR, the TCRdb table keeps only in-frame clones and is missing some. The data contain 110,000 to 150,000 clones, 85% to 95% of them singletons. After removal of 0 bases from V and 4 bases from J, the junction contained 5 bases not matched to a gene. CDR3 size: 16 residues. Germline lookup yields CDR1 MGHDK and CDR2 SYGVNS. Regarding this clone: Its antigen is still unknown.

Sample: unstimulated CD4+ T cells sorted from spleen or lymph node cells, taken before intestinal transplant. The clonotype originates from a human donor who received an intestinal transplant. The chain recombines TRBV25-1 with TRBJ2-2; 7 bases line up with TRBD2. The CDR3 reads CASSEYSGGGTGELFF. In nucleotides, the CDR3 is TGTGCCAGCAGTGAATATTCGGGGGGAGGCACCGGGGAGCTGTTTTTT.